The sequence of this T cell receptor beta chain was determined in a study of blood T cell repertoires in COVID-19. Clones were sequenced by immunoSEQ multiplex PCR, and TCRdb holds only the in-frame ones, with some missing. The data show under 300,000 clones, with approximately 85% seen just once and about 10% held by the top ten. The sequenced material came from peripheral blood. The receptor was derived from a woman in her 70s with acute or convalescent COVID-19.

The CDR3 sequence: CASSSPNWDLKETQYF. The DNA for the CDR3 is TGTGCCAGCAGTTCACCCAACTGGGACTTGAAGGAGACCCAGTACTTC. V and J are TRBV6-2 or TRBV6-3 and TRBJ2-5; D perhaps matches TRBD2 (6 bases). The germline V gene has CDR1 MNHEY and CDR2 SVGEGT. This CDR3 has 16 residues. Trimming pared 4 bases from V and 5 bases from J, leaving 20 bases between.